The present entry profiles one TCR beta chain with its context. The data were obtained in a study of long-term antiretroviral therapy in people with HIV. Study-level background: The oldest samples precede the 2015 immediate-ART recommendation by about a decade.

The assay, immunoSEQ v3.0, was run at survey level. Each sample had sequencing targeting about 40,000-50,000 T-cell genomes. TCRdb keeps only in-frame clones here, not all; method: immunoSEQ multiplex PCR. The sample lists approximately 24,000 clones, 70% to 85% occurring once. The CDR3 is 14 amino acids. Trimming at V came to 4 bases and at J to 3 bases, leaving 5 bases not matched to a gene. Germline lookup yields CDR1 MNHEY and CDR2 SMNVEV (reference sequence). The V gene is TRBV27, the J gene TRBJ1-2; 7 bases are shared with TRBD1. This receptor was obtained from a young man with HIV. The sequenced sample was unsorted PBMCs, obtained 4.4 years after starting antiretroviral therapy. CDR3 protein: CASSYRGHDYGYTF. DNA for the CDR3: TGTGCCAGCAGTTACAGGGGCCACGACTATGGCTACACCTTC.